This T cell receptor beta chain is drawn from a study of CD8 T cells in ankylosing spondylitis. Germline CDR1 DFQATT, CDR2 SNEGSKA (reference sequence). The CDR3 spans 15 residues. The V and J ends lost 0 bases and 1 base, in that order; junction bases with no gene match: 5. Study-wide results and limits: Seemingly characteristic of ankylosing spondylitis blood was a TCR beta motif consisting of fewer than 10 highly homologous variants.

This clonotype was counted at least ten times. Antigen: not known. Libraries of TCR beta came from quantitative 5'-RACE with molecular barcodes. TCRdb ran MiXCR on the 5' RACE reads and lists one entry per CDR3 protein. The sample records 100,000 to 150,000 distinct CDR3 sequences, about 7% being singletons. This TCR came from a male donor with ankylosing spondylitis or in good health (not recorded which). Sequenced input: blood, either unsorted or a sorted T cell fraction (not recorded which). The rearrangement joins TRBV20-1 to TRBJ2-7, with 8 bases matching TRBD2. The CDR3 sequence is CSARDGTRGSYEQYF. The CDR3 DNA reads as TGCAGTGCTAGAGATGGGACTAGGGGGTCCTACGAGCAGTACTTC.